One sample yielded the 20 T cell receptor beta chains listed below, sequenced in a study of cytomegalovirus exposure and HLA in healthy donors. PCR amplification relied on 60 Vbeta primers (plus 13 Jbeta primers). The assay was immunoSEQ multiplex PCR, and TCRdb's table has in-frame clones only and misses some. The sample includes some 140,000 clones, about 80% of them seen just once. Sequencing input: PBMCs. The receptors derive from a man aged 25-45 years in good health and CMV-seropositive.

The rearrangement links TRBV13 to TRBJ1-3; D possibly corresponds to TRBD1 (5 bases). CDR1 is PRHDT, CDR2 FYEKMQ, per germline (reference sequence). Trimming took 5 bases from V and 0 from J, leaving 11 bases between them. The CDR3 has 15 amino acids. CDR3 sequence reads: CASSQGLYSGNTIYF. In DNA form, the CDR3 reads TGTGCCAGCAGCCAGGGACTGTACTCTGGAAACACCATATATTTT.

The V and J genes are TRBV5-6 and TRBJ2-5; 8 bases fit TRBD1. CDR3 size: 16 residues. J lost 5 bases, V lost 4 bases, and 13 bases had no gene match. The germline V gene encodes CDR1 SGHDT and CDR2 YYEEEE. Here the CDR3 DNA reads TGTGCCAGCAGCCCAAGGACAGGGAGCGTGTGGGAGACCCAGTACTTC. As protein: CASSPRTGSVWETQYF. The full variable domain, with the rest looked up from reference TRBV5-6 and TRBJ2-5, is DAGVTQSPTHLIKTRGQQVTLRCSPKSGHDTVSWYQQALGQGPQFIFQYYEEEERQRGNFPDRFSGHQFPNYSSELNVNALLLGDSALYLCASSPRTGSVWETQYFGPGTRLLVL.

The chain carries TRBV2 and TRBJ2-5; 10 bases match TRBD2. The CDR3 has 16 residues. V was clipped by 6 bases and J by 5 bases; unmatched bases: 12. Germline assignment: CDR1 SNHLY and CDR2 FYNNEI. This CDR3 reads CASRLAGERGSETQYF. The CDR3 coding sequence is TGTGCCAGCAGGCTAGCGGGAGAGAGGGGGAGTGAGACCCAGTACTTC.

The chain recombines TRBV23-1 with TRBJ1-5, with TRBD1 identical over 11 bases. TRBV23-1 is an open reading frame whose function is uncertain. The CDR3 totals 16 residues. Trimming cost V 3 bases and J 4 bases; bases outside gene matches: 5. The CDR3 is CASSHPGQGENQPQHF. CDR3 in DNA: TGCGCCAGCAGTCACCCGGGACAGGGGGAGAATCAGCCCCAGCATTTT.

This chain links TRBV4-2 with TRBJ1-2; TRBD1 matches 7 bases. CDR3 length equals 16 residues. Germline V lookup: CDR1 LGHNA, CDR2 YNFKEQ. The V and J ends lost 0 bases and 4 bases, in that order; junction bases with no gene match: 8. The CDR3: CASSQDGNRGGYGYTF. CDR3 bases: TGTGCCAGCAGCCAAGACGGGAACAGGGGTGGCTATGGCTACACCTTC.

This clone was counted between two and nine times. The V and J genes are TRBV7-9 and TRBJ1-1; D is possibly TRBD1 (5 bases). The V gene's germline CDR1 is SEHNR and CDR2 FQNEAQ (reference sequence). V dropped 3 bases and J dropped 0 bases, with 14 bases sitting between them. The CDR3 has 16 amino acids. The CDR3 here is CASSFSRSGVNTEAFF. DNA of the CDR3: TGTGCCAGCAGCTTTTCCCGGTCGGGGGTGAACACTGAAGCTTTCTTT.

The CDR3 coding sequence is TGTGCCAGTCGCCAAACTAGCGGGACCTCCTACGAGCAGTACTTC. It specifies CASRQTSGTSYEQYF. The chain couples TRBV19 to TRBJ2-7, with TRBD2 identical over 10 bases. The V gene end was trimmed by 8 bases and the J gene end by 0 bases; junction bases not matched to a gene: 7. Per germline, CDR1 LNHDA and CDR2 SQIVND (reference sequence). CDR3 length: 15 residues.

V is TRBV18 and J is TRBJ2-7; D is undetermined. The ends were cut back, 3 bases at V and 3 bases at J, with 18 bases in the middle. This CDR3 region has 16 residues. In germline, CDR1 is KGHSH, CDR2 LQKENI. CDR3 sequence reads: CASSPGRSLVGYEQYF. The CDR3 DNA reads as TGTGCCAGCTCACCCGGTCGATCACTCGTCGGCTACGAGCAGTACTTC.

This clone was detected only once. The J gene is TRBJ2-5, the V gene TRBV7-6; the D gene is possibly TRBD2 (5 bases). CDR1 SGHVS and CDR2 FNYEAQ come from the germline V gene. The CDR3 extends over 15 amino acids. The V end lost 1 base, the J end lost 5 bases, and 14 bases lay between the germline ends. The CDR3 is CASSLDSAGGETQYF. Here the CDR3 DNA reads TGTGCCAGCAGCTTAGATTCTGCAGGCGGGGAGACCCAGTACTTC.

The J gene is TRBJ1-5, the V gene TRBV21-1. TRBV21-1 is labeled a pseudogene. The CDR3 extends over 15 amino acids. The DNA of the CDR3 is TGTGCCAGCAGCAGACGACTAGGAAGCAATCAGCCCCAGCATTTT. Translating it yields CASSRRLGSNQPQHF.

The CDR3 region has the DNA TGTGCCAGCAGTGTAAGCCAGGGAAAGAACAATGAGCAGTTCTTC. Its translation is CASSVSQGKNNEQFF. V and J are TRBV6-4 and TRBJ2-1, with D maybe TRBD1 (5 bases). In germline, CDR1 is MRHNA, CDR2 SNTAGT. CDR3 length: 15 residues. V was pared by 4 bases and J by 5 bases, with 15 bases between.

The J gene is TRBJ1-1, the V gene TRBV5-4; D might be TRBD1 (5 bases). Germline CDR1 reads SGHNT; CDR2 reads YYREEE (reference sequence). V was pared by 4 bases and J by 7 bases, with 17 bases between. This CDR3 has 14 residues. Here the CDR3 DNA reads TGTGCCAGCAGCCTTGTTTCGGACGACAGTGAAGCTTTCTTT. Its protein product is CASSLVSDDSEAFF.

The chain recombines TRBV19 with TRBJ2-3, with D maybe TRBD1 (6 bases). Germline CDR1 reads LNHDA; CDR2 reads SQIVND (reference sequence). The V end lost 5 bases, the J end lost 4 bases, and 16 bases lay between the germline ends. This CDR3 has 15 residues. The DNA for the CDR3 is TGTGCCAGTAGTCGACGACAGGAACCCTCAGATACGCAGTATTTT. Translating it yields CASSRRQEPSDTQYF.

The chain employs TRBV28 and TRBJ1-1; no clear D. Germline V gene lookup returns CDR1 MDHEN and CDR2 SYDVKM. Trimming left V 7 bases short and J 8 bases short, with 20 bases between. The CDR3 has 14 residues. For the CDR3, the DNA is TGTGCCAGCAATAATTTCGGGGTGTCTACAGAAGCTTTCTTT. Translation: CASNNFGVSTEAFF. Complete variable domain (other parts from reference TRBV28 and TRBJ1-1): DVKVTQSSRYLVKRTGEKVFLECVQDMDHENMFWYRQDPGLGLRLIYFSYDVKMKEKGDIPEGYSVSREKKERFSLILESASTNQTSMYLCASNNFGVSTEAFFGQGTRLTVV.

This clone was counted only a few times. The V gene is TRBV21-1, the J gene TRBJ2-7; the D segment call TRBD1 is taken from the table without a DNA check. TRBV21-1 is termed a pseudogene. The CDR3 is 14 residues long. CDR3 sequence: CASSRQGDFHEQYF. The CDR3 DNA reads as TGTGCCAGCAGCAGACAGGGGGATTTCCACGAGCAGTACTTC.

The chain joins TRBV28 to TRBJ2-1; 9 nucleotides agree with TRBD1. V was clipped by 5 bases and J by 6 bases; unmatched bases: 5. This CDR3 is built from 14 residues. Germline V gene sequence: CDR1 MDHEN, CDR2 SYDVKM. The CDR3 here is CASSLQGAGNEQFF. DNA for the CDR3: TGTGCCAGCAGTCTACAGGGGGCGGGCAATGAGCAGTTCTTC. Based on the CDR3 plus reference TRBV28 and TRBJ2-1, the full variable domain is DVKVTQSSRYLVKRTGEKVFLECVQDMDHENMFWYRQDPGLGLRLIYFSYDVKMKEKGDIPEGYSVSREKKERFSLILESASTNQTSMYLCASSLQGAGNEQFFGPGTRLTVL.

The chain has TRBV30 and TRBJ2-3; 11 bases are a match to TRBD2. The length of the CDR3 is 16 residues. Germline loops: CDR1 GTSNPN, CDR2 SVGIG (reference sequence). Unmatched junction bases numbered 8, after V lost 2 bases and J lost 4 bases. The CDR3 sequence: CAWSLTSGSFADTQYF. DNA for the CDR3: TGTGCCTGGAGTTTAACTAGCGGGAGCTTCGCAGATACGCAGTATTTT. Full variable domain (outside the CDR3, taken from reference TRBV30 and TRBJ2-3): SQTIHQWPATLVQPVGSPLSLECTVEGTSNPNLYWYRQAAGRGLQLLFYSVGIGQISSEVPQNLSASRPQDRQFILSSKKLLLSDSGFYLCAWSLTSGSFADTQYFGPGTRLTVL.

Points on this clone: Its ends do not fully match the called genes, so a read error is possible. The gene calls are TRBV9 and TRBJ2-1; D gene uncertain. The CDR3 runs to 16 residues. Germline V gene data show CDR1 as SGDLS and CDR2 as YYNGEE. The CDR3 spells CASTVESFSSYNEQFF. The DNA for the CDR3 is TGTGCCAGCACCGTAGAGTCGTTCAGCTCCTACAATGAGCAGTTCTTC.

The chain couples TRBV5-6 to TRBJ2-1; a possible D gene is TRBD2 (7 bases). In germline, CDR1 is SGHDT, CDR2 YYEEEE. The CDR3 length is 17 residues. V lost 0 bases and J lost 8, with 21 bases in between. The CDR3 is CASSLDGGGRFWDEQFF. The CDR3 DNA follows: TGTGCCAGCAGCTTGGATGGGGGCGGGAGATTTTGGGATGAGCAGTTCTTC.

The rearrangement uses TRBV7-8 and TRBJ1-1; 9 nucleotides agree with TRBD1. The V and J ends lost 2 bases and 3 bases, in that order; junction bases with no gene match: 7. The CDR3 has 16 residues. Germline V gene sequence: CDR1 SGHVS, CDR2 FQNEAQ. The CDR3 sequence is CASSLSPRTGDTEAFF. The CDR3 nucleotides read TGTGCCAGCAGCTTATCACCCCGGACAGGGGACACTGAAGCTTTCTTT.